This entry is about one TCR beta chain. Some clones are missing from TCRdb's copy, which holds only in-frame ones; the method was immunoSEQ multiplex PCR. The table includes 95,000 to 150,000 clones, around 89% detected once. Trimming took 5 bases from V and 2 from J, leaving 12 bases between them. CDR1 is SEHNR, CDR2 FQNEAQ, per germline (reference sequence). The CDR3 totals 14 residues. The data stem from a study of radiotherapy plus CTLA-4 blockade in lung cancer. The overall study: The study recorded objective responses in around a sixth of patients and disease control in 31%.

Patients had chemo-refractory metastatic non-small-cell lung cancer and received focal radiation plus CTLA-4 blockade that used ipilimumab. The chain joins TRBV7-9 to TRBJ1-1; weak D call: TRBD1 (5 bases). The sequencing used peripheral blood, collected from a patient treated with radiotherapy plus ipilimumab. This sequence originates from a human donor with non-small cell lung cancer that progressed on radiotherapy plus ipilimumab. The CDR3 DNA reads as TGTGCCAGCAGCCCCGACAGTCCTAACACTGAAGCTTTCTTT. Protein product: CASSPDSPNTEAFF.